This T cell receptor (beta chain) was profiled in a study of spatial heterogeneity in lung cancer. Study-level background: Sequencing consistently turned up more beta-chain sequences than alpha-chain sequences. A unique TCR and UMI combination showed up more than ten times in raw reads, on average.

This clonotype has more than one count but fewer than ten. The antigen remains undetermined. This CDR3 has 16 residues. Germline assignment: CDR1 LGHNA and CDR2 YNFKEQ. The V end lost 3 bases, the J end lost 5 bases, and 20 bases lay between the germline ends. As to time point: sample taken at primary tumor resection. Patients with untreated early-stage non-small cell lung cancer, numbering approximately 70, were the donors. TCRdb redid the calling of the 5' RACE reads with MiXCR, one entry per CDR3 protein. This sample has tens of thousands of distinct CDR3 sequences, with 8% found just once. Overall study findings and caveats: Ubiquitous expanded tumor TCRs showed up in blood more at resection than follow-up.

This specimen was PBMCs, taken at surgery. The receptor was derived from a male donor with early-stage non-small cell lung cancer. J is TRBJ2-7 and V is TRBV4-2, with D perhaps TRBD1 (5 bases). The CDR3 DNA reads TGTGCCAGCAGCCAGGGGCTGGACCAAGGGGTTGACGAGCAGTACTTC. This sequence encodes CASSQGLDQGVDEQYF.